Presented here are 31 T cell receptor beta chains from one specimen sequenced in a study of T cell responses to AZD1222 COVID-19 vaccine. Using immunoSEQ multiplex PCR, the repertoire was profiled, and TCRdb retains in-frame clones only, with some absent. The sample shows roughly 56,000 clones, around 85% of them seen only once. Sequencing was performed on peripheral blood, taken 28 days after the second AZD1222 dose. Receptor source: an adult who received the AZD1222 COVID-19 vaccine.

This chain connects TRBV12-3 or TRBV12-4 to TRBJ1-1; no firm D call. The CDR3 covers 11 residues. V was clipped by 3 bases and J by 10 bases, with 9 bases between them. CDR3 in DNA: TGTGCCAGCAGTTTGGGCGCGGGAGCTTTCTTT. It codes for CASSLGAGAFF.

This chain links TRBV18 with TRBJ2-6; D uncertain. The CDR3 length is 17 residues. Per the germline V gene, CDR1 is KGHSH and CDR2 is LQKENI. V shed 5 bases and J shed 2 bases, with 16 bases lying between them. The DNA of the CDR3 is TGTGCCAGCTCATACTATCCGGGCTCACCTGGGGCCAACGTCCTGACTTTC. This codes for CASSYYPGSPGANVLTF.

CDR3 residues: CASSVRDLARNEQFF. The CDR3 nucleotides are TGTGCCAGCAGCGTACGGGACCTAGCCCGCAATGAGCAGTTCTTC. The V call is TRBV9, the J call TRBJ2-1, with D possibly called TRBD1 or TRBD2 (5 bases each). The CDR3 runs 15 residues. Trimming removed 1 base at V and 6 bases at J, with 14 bases between. Germline V gene data show CDR1 as SGDLS and CDR2 as YYNGEE.

This chain joins TRBV7-2 and TRBJ2-5; TRBD1 aligns across 8 bases. The CDR3 covers 16 residues. V was clipped by 1 base and J by 1 base; unmatched bases: 5. CDR1 and CDR2 from the germline V gene are SGHTA and FQGNSA. In DNA, the CDR3 is TGTGCCAGCAGCTTAGGCAGGGGGCTAGTCCAAGAGACCCAGTACTTC. Translated: CASSLGRGLVQETQYF.

The gene calls are TRBV9 and TRBJ2-1; D possibly corresponds to TRBD1 (5 bases). The CDR3 sequence is 18 residues long. Trimming removed 0 bases at V and 4 bases at J, with 20 bases between. Germline lookup yields CDR1 SGDLS and CDR2 YYNGEE. The CDR3 loop is CASSVGDWGPTIYNEQFF. The CDR3 DNA follows: TGTGCCAGCAGCGTAGGAGATTGGGGCCCGACGATTTACAATGAGCAGTTCTTC.

The chain has TRBV28 and TRBJ2-3; TRBD2 matches at 12 bases. The germline CDR1 and CDR2 sequences are MDHEN and SYDVKM. Trimming took 1 base from V and 5 from J; bases not matched to a gene: 10. This CDR3 comprises 18 residues. DNA for the CDR3: TGTGCCAGCAGTTTATACCCGACTAGCGGGAGTGGGGGAGATACGCAGTATTTT. Translation gives CASSLYPTSGSGGDTQYF.

This clone was picked up a small number of times. The CDR3 sequence: CASSEASQYNEQFF. For the CDR3, the DNA is TGTGCCAGCAGTGAAGCGTCACAGTACAATGAGCAGTTCTTC. V is TRBV6-1 and J is TRBJ2-1; no definite D call. The CDR3 runs to 14 residues. With 0 bases removed from V and 4 bases from J, the gap between germline ends came to 7 bases. Germline assignment: CDR1 MNHNS and CDR2 SASEGT.

The V and J genes are TRBV4-1 and TRBJ1-4; D possibly corresponds to TRBD1 (6 bases). Trimming took off 0 bases at V and 0 bases at J, with 14 bases between the two ends. The CDR3 covers 18 residues. Germline V gene data show CDR1 as MGHRA and CDR2 as YSYEKL. The CDR3 coding sequence is TGCGCCAGCAGCCAAGATATAAGGGGGGGAACAACTAATGAAAAACTGTTTTTT. This gives the protein CASSQDIRGGTTNEKLFF.

J is TRBJ1-1 and V is TRBV14; D remains ambiguous. This CDR3 region has 12 residues. Germline lookup yields CDR1 SGHDN and CDR2 FVKESK. Trimming cost V 3 bases and J 10 bases, with 12 bases left between them. The DNA for the CDR3 is TGTGCCAGCAGCCAGGTCCCCGGTAGAGCTTTCTTT. Protein: CASSQVPGRAFF. Variable domain in full (rest from reference TRBV14 and TRBJ1-1): EAGVTQFPSHSVIEKGQTVTLRCDPISGHDNLYWYRRVMGKEIKFLLHFVKESKQDESGMPNNRFLAERTGGTYSTLKVQPAELEDSGVYFCASSQVPGRAFFGQGTRLTVV.

The gene calls are TRBV28 and TRBJ2-4; TRBD2 aligns across 8 bases. Germline-derived CDR1 and CDR2 are MDHEN and SYDVKM. CDR3 length: 16 residues. V was clipped by 7 bases and J by 11 bases; unmatched bases: 19. The CDR3: CASKRPGAGGMGFQYF. In nucleotides, the CDR3 is TGTGCCAGCAAAAGACCGGGCGCGGGGGGCATGGGTTTTCAGTACTTC.

This clone came up once. The rearrangement links TRBV7-2 to TRBJ1-2; D is undetermined. In germline, CDR1 is SGHTA, CDR2 FQGNSA. CDR3 length: 14 residues. V was cut by 4 bases and J by 0 bases, with 9 bases left in between. The CDR3 sequence is CASSSQQSNYGYTF. The CDR3 nucleotides read TGTGCCAGCAGCTCACAGCAATCTAACTATGGCTACACCTTC.

The chain carries TRBV6-5 and TRBJ2-7; no firm D call. Trimming shortened V by 5 bases and J by 6 bases, and 14 bases separated the two germline ends. In germline, CDR1 is MNHEY, CDR2 SVGAGI. This CDR3 contains 13 residues. Written as DNA, the CDR3 is TGTGCCAGCAGTCCCACGCCCTCCGGCGAGCAGTACTTC. Protein: CASSPTPSGEQYF.

V gene TRBV27 combines with J gene TRBJ1-2; 8 nucleotides line up with TRBD1. The V and J ends lost 5 bases and 6 bases, in that order; junction bases with no gene match: 14. The CDR3 spans 16 residues. Per the germline V gene, CDR1 is MNHEY and CDR2 is SMNVEV (reference sequence). CDR3 bases: TGTGCCAGCAGTATACGATCCGGACAGGGCATAAATGGCTACACCTTC. Its translation: CASSIRSGQGINGYTF.

The rearrangement links TRBV7-8 to TRBJ2-5; D is ambiguous. The CDR3 is made up of 13 amino acids. The V and J ends lost 4 bases and 1 base respectively, with 7 bases between them. Germline V gene sequence: CDR1 SGHVS, CDR2 FQNEAQ. The CDR3 nucleotides are TGTGCCAGCAGCTCCCGGACCCAAGAGACCCAGTACTTC. Residues: CASSSRTQETQYF. Supplemented by reference TRBV7-8 and TRBJ2-5, the full variable domain reads GAGVSQSPRYKVAKRGQDVALRCDPISGHVSLFWYQQALGQGPEFLTYFQNEAQLDKSGLPSDRFFAERPEGSVSTLKIQRTQQEDSAVYLCASSSRTQETQYFGPGTRLLVL.

The chain recombines TRBV15 with TRBJ2-2; 7 nucleotides align to TRBD1. V trimming: 9 bases; J trimming: 1 base; junction bases outside the gene matches: 2. Germline V gives CDR1 LNHNV, CDR2 YYDKDF (reference sequence). The CDR3 consists of 13 residues. The CDR3 DNA reads as TGTGCCACAAGGACAGGGAACACCGGGGAGCTGTTTTTT. The encoded protein is CATRTGNTGELFF.

The gene calls are TRBV7-9 and TRBJ1-2; D is uncertain. The CDR3 contains 13 residues. V was shortened by 2 bases and J by 3 bases, with 7 bases between the two germline ends. Per the germline V gene, CDR1 is SEHNR and CDR2 is FQNEAQ (reference sequence). CDR3 sequence: CASSLTEDYGYTF. The CDR3 nucleotides are TGTGCCAGCAGCTTAACAGAAGACTATGGCTACACCTTC. Using reference TRBV7-9 and TRBJ1-2 for the parts outside the CDR3, the full variable domain is DTGVSQNPRHKITKRGQNVTFRCDPISEHNRLYWYRQTLGQGPEFLTYFQNEAQLEKSRLLSDRFSAERPKGSFSTLEIQRTEQGDSAMYLCASSLTEDYGYTFGSGTRLTVV.

The V gene is TRBV5-5, the J gene TRBJ1-5; D gene ambiguous. The V gene lost 1 base and the J gene lost 3 bases, with 11 bases spanning the gap. The germline CDR1 and CDR2 sequences are SGHKS and YYEKEE (reference sequence). CDR3 length equals 15 residues. CDR3 residues: CASSLHAVINQPQHF. CDR3 DNA sequence: TGTGCCAGCAGCTTGCACGCTGTAATCAATCAGCCCCAGCATTTT.

The chain is built from TRBV6-5 and TRBJ2-7; 9 positions agree with TRBD1. Germline V gene sequence: CDR1 MNHEY, CDR2 SVGAGI. V lost 5 bases to trimming and J lost 3 bases; unmatched junction nucleotides: 8. The CDR3 contains 15 residues. CDR3 coding DNA: TGTGCCAGCAGTCAAAGACAGGGGGGGATCTACGAGCAGTACTTC. This codes for CASSQRQGGIYEQYF.

This chain connects TRBV6-5 to TRBJ1-5; D might be TRBD1 (6 bases). CDR1 is MNHEY, CDR2 SVGAGI, per germline. The CDR3 extends over 13 amino acids. The V gene lost 5 bases and the J gene lost 5 bases, with 10 bases spanning the gap. The CDR3 bases are TGTGCCAGCAGTCGGGACAATTATCAGCCCCAGCATTTT. It encodes CASSRDNYQPQHF.

The chain employs TRBV9 and TRBJ2-3; possible D gene TRBD2, 6 bases. Per the germline V gene, CDR1 is SGDLS and CDR2 is YYNGEE. The CDR3 has 18 residues. V lost 3 bases to trimming and J lost 0 bases, with 20 bases between them. CDR3 nucleotide sequence: TGTGCCAGCAGCGCCGGGGGTTTATTAGCACTTAGCACAGATACGCAGTATTTT. Translation: CASSAGGLLALSTDTQYF.

The chain uses TRBV4-1 and TRBJ2-7, with D unresolved. Germline assignment: CDR1 MGHRA and CDR2 YSYEKL. V shed 0 bases and J shed 3 bases, with 9 bases lying between them. This CDR3 is 14 amino acids long. This CDR3 is CASSQDMFLYEQYF. CDR3 nucleotides: TGCGCCAGCAGCCAAGACATGTTCCTCTACGAGCAGTACTTC.

The V call is TRBV7-9, the J call TRBJ2-7; D may be TRBD2 (5 bases). The CDR3 is 14 residues long. Per germline, CDR1 SEHNR and CDR2 FQNEAQ (reference sequence). V was cut by 1 base and J by 1 base, with 8 bases left in between. Written as DNA, the CDR3 is TGTGCCAGCAGCTTAGGACCGGGATCCTACGAGCAGTACTTC. This sequence encodes CASSLGPGSYEQYF.

The rearrangement uses TRBV18 and TRBJ1-3, with D perhaps TRBD1 (6 bases). Trimming removed 3 bases at V and 0 bases at J, with 15 bases between. The CDR3 sequence is 17 residues long. The germline V gene has CDR1 KGHSH and CDR2 LQKENI. CDR3 loop: CASSPIGQTSSGNTIYF. The DNA for the CDR3 is TGTGCCAGCTCACCCATCGGACAGACGAGCTCTGGAAACACCATATATTTT.

The rearrangement links TRBV28 to TRBJ1-5, with D perhaps matching TRBD1 (5 bases). V was pared by 2 bases and J by 9 bases, with 29 bases between. This CDR3 spans 19 amino acids. Looked up from germline, CDR1 is MDHEN and CDR2 is SYDVKM. For the CDR3, the DNA is TGTGCCAGCAGTTTAACGGTGTTTAAGATGGGGCGGGGGGTGAGGCCCCAGCATTTT. Its translation: CASSLTVFKMGRGVRPQHF.

The V call is TRBV30, the J call TRBJ1-1; TRBD1 matches 8 bases. Trimming removed 3 bases from V and 0 bases from J; junction bases left unmatched: 6. The germline CDR1 and CDR2 sequences are GTSNPN and SVGIG (reference sequence). The CDR3 length is 15 residues. The CDR3 loop is CAWSHDRGLNTEAFF. DNA for the CDR3: TGTGCCTGGAGCCACGACAGGGGATTGAACACTGAAGCTTTCTTT.

The chain links TRBV4-2 to TRBJ1-4; tentative D call: TRBD1 (6 bases). The CDR3 contains 15 residues. V lost 1 base, J lost 7 bases, and 13 bases lay in between. Germline lookup yields CDR1 LGHNA and CDR2 YNFKEQ. The CDR3 is CASSQGAGGGEKLFF. The CDR3 bases are TGTGCCAGCAGCCAAGGGGCTGGGGGCGGTGAAAAACTGTTTTTT.

This chain joins TRBV7-9 and TRBJ1-1; D not resolved. The CDR3 has 15 amino acids. The germline V gene encodes CDR1 SEHNR and CDR2 FQNEAQ (reference sequence). V was cut by 3 bases and J by 1 base, with 12 bases left in between. The chain's CDR3 is CASSFGVLGNTEAFF. CDR3 in DNA: TGTGCCAGCAGCTTTGGGGTGCTAGGGAACACTGAAGCTTTCTTT.

The chain has TRBV9 and TRBJ2-5; D remains ambiguous. CDR1 is SGDLS and CDR2 is YYNGEE in the germline V gene. Trimming pared 0 bases from V and 1 base from J, leaving 10 bases between. CDR3 length equals 15 residues. The CDR3 nucleotides read TGTGCCAGCAGCGTAGGAACAGCAGCCCAAGAGACCCAGTACTTC. Amino acid sequence: CASSVGTAAQETQYF.

J is TRBJ2-5 and V is TRBV3-1 (or the pseudogene TRBV3-2); 11 nucleotides align to TRBD2. The germline V gene has CDR1 LGHDT and CDR2 YNNKEL (reference sequence). The J segment lost 5 bases and the V segment lost 4 bases, leaving 6 bases of the junction unmatched. The CDR3 has 15 amino acids. The CDR3 spells CASSRTSGSRETQYF. The DNA of the CDR3 is TGTGCCAGCAGCCGAACTAGCGGGAGTAGGGAGACCCAGTACTTC.

The chain has TRBV2 and TRBJ1-5, with D perhaps TRBD1 (6 bases). The CDR3 sequence is 16 residues long. From germline, CDR1 is SNHLY and CDR2 FYNNEI. The V end lost 5 bases, the J end lost 2 bases, and 16 bases lay between the germline ends. CDR3 DNA sequence: TGTGCCAGCAGTCCTGCGGTGGCAGGGGGCAATCAGCCCCAGCATTTT. The encoded protein is CASSPAVAGGNQPQHF.

This chain connects TRBV6-2 or TRBV6-3 to TRBJ2-7; D unclear. V was cut by 0 bases and J by 0 bases, with 15 bases left in between. The length of the CDR3 is 17 residues. In germline, CDR1 is MNHEY, CDR2 SVGEGT. CDR3 residues: CASSYSSFEVSSYEQYF. The CDR3 DNA reads as TGTGCCAGCAGTTACTCCTCTTTTGAGGTTAGCTCCTACGAGCAGTACTTC.